These 21 T cell receptor beta chains share one sample of origin, sequenced in a study of T-cell reconstitution after alpha-beta-depleted transplantation in children. Preparation of the TCRbeta library used unique molecular identifiers. TCRdb re-called the PCR reads through MiXCR, storing one row per CDR3 protein. Of tens of thousands of distinct CDR3 sequences in the sample, roughly half were seen once. The sequenced sample was peripheral blood, obtained before TCRalphabeta/CD19-depleted stem cell transplant. Receptor source: a boy under three years old with SCID, due to receive a stem cell transplant.

This clonotype came up a few times. The chain joins TRBV20-1 to TRBJ2-1; 9 bases map to TRBD2. V lost 1 base to trimming and J lost 6 bases; unmatched junction nucleotides: 7. CDR1 DFQATT and CDR2 SNEGSKA come from the germline V gene (reference sequence). This CDR3 spans 15 amino acids. The CDR3 DNA sequence: TGCAGTGCTAGAGCTGCGGGGGGGGGCCGCAATGAGCAGTTCTTC. Its protein product is CSARAAGGGRNEQFF.

The V and J genes are TRBV6-2 or TRBV6-3 and TRBJ2-7; TRBD2 agrees at 7 bases. Unmatched junction bases numbered 11, after V lost 10 bases and J lost 8 bases. The germline V gene encodes CDR1 MNHEY and CDR2 SVGEGT. The CDR3 contains 12 residues. In DNA, the CDR3 is TGTGCCACCGAAGGGACTACTGATAAGCAGTACTTC. It codes for CATEGTTDKQYF.

This clonotype has more than one count but fewer than ten. The chain couples TRBV6-1 to TRBJ2-2; TRBD2 matches at 13 bases. Germline CDR1 is MNHNS and CDR2 is SASEGT. Trimming removed 5 bases from V and 10 bases from J; junction bases left unmatched: 7. The CDR3 covers 15 residues. The CDR3 sequence: CASSPGLAGSVELFF. CDR3 in DNA: TGTGCCAGCAGTCCGGGACTAGCGGGGTCTGTGGAGCTGTTTTTT.

V is TRBV6-2 or TRBV6-3 and J is TRBJ1-2, with D unresolved. Trimming cost V 2 bases and J 5 bases, with 18 bases left between them. CDR3 length: 16 amino acids. In germline, CDR1 is MNHEY, CDR2 SVGEGT. This CDR3 reads CASSYALPESPYGYTF. For the CDR3, the DNA is TGTGCCAGCAGTTACGCCTTACCGGAATCCCCGTATGGCTACACCTTC.

This chain links TRBV6-2 or TRBV6-3 with TRBJ2-5, with TRBD1 identical over 10 bases. The V gene's germline CDR1 is MNHEY and CDR2 SVGEGT. V gave up 4 bases and J gave up 1 base; unmatched junction bases: 0. The CDR3 is 14 residues long. CDR3 in amino acids: CASSWDRGQETQYF. The DNA for the CDR3 is TGTGCCAGCAGTTGGGACAGGGGCCAAGAGACCCAGTACTTC.

V is TRBV7-2 and J is TRBJ1-2; D possibly corresponds to TRBD1 (5 bases). Deletions cut 1 base from V and 4 bases from J, with 10 bases between. Germline CDR1 SGHTA, CDR2 FQGNSA. The CDR3 spans 14 residues. The CDR3 nucleotides are TGTGCCAGCAGCTTAGAGGGCAGGGCCTATGGCTACACCTTC. It translates to CASSLEGRAYGYTF.

This clonotype has just a few counts. The chain carries TRBV20-1 and TRBJ1-1; perhaps TRBD1 as D (6 bases). The CDR3 covers 14 residues. Germline lookup yields CDR1 DFQATT and CDR2 SNEGSKA (reference sequence). Trimming stripped 0 bases from V and 3 bases from J, with 11 bases between. This CDR3 is CSARDVQGDTEAFF. CDR3 nucleotide sequence: TGCAGTGCTAGAGATGTACAGGGAGACACTGAAGCTTTCTTT.

This clonotype was observed a single time. The chain employs TRBV7-9 and TRBJ2-3; D unclear. Germline V lookup: CDR1 SEHNR, CDR2 FQNEAQ (reference sequence). Trimming shortened V by 3 bases and J by 6 bases, and 22 bases separated the two germline ends. There are 17 residues in the CDR3. The CDR3 DNA reads as TGTGCCAGCAGCTTGGATTGGATGGTCGGACGGGCGGATACGCAGTATTTT. As protein: CASSLDWMVGRADTQYF. The whole variable domain, filled in from reference TRBV7-9 and TRBJ2-3, reads DTGVSQNPRHKITKRGQNVTFRCDPISEHNRLYWYRQTLGQGPEFLTYFQNEAQLEKSRLLSDRFSAERPKGSFSTLEIQRTEQGDSAMYLCASSLDWMVGRADTQYFGPGTRLTVL.

The chain employs TRBV6-4 and TRBJ2-1; 11 bases align to TRBD1. Germline lookup yields CDR1 MRHNA and CDR2 SNTAGT. Trimming at V came to 0 bases and at J to 9 bases, leaving 10 bases not matched to a gene. The CDR3 covers 17 residues. CDR3 protein: CASSDSPGTGGEIEQFF. The CDR3 DNA sequence: TGTGCCAGCAGTGACTCGCCCGGGACAGGGGGGGAAATTGAGCAGTTCTTC.

This chain uses TRBV7-2 with TRBJ2-5, with 12 bases matching TRBD1. V trimming: 4 bases; J trimming: 4 bases; junction bases outside the gene matches: 1. The CDR3 extends over 14 amino acids. Germline CDR1 SGHTA, CDR2 FQGNSA. This CDR3 is CASSSGQGAETQYF. CDR3 in DNA: TGTGCCAGCAGCTCGGGACAGGGGGCAGAGACCCAGTACTTC.

This chain uses TRBV2 with TRBJ1-2; the D is unclear. V was shortened by 7 bases and J by 8 bases, with 14 bases between the two germline ends. This CDR3 has 12 amino acids. Per the germline V gene, CDR1 is SNHLY and CDR2 is FYNNEI. This CDR3 reads CASNVRGEGYTF. The CDR3 DNA follows: TGTGCCAGCAACGTCCGGGGAGAGGGCTACACCTTC. Full variable domain (remainder filled in from reference TRBV2 and TRBJ1-2): EPEVTQTPSHQVTQMGQEVILRCVPISNHLYFYWYRQILGQKVEFLVSFYNNEISEKSEIFDDQFSVERPDGSNFTLKIRSTKLEDSAMYFCASNVRGEGYTFGSGTRLTVV.

Only a few counts were recorded for this clonotype. This chain connects TRBV2 to TRBJ2-3; D unclear. Trimming stripped 3 bases from V and 6 bases from J, with 7 bases between. CDR1 SNHLY and CDR2 FYNNEI come from the germline V gene. This CDR3 comprises 12 residues. The CDR3, as DNA: TGTGCCAGCAGTGAGAGGTGGGATACGCAGTATTTT. Its translation: CASSERWDTQYF.

This clonotype was seen a handful of times. The chain has TRBV29-1 and TRBJ1-1; D remains unclear. The V gene lost 8 bases and the J gene lost 0 bases, with 7 bases spanning the gap. CDR3 length: 11 residues. CDR1 is SQVTM and CDR2 is ANQGSEA in the germline V gene. The CDR3 DNA is TGCAGCACTAGAGTGAACACTGAAGCTTTCTTT. This gives the protein CSTRVNTEAFF.

This clonotype was observed a few times. The CDR3 loop is CASSSYSVDTQYF. CDR3 DNA: TGTGCCAGCAGCTCGTATAGCGTAGATACGCAGTATTTT. The chain employs TRBV13 and TRBJ2-3; tentative D call: TRBD2 (5 bases). The CDR3 has 13 amino acids. Trimming cost V 4 bases and J 5 bases, with 10 bases left between them. From germline, CDR1 is PRHDT and CDR2 FYEKMQ (reference sequence).

The chain has TRBV5-4 and TRBJ2-3; D possibly corresponds to TRBD2 (5 bases). Germline CDR1 and CDR2: SGHNT and YYREEE (reference sequence). The CDR3 totals 15 residues. V lost 0 bases, J lost 2 bases, and 10 bases lay in between. The CDR3 loop reads CASSLGRGYTDTQYF. In DNA form, the CDR3 reads TGTGCCAGCAGCTTGGGTCGGGGATACACAGATACGCAGTATTTT.

This clonotype has more than one count but fewer than ten. The J gene is TRBJ2-5, the V gene TRBV9; D unresolved. The V end lost 0 bases, the J end lost 5 bases, and 11 bases lay between the germline ends. Germline V lookup: CDR1 SGDLS, CDR2 YYNGEE. This CDR3 comprises 14 residues. The CDR3: CASSVEGYRETQYF. CDR3 DNA: TGTGCCAGCAGCGTAGAAGGTTACCGGGAGACCCAGTACTTC.

The chain recombines TRBV18 with TRBJ2-5, with 10 bases that match TRBD2. Germline values: CDR1 KGHSH, CDR2 LQKENI. J lost 3 bases, V lost 3 bases, and 1 base had no gene match. The CDR3 covers 14 residues. For the CDR3, the DNA is TGTGCCAGCTCACCGCTAGCGGGGGAAGAGACCCAGTACTTC. Encoded protein: CASSPLAGEETQYF.

This chain connects TRBV3-1 to TRBJ2-3; TRBD1 agrees at 8 bases. V lost 6 bases and J lost 3; bases outside the gene matches: 11. The CDR3 covers 16 residues. Germline values: CDR1 LGHDT, CDR2 YNNKEL (reference sequence). The CDR3 sequence is CASRPAGGVLTDTQYF. The CDR3 DNA reads TGTGCCAGCAGACCAGCAGGGGGCGTCTTGACAGATACGCAGTATTTT.

The chain employs TRBV5-5 and TRBJ1-3; D remains ambiguous. The CDR3 length is 15 residues. Germline CDR1 is SGHKS and CDR2 is YYEKEE (reference sequence). V was pared by 0 bases and J by 0 bases, with 7 bases between. The chain's CDR3 is CASSLDRFSGNTIYF. The CDR3 region has the DNA TGTGCCAGCAGCTTGGACCGCTTCTCTGGAAACACCATATATTTT. The full variable domain, with the rest looked up from reference TRBV5-5 and TRBJ1-3, is DAGVTQSPTHLIKTRGQQVTLRCSPISGHKSVSWYQQVLGQGPQFIFQYYEKEERGRGNFPDRFSARQFPNYSSELNVNALLLGDSALYLCASSLDRFSGNTIYFGEGSWLTVV.

This clonotype appeared once. The rearrangement joins TRBV12-3 or TRBV12-4 to TRBJ1-5, with D maybe TRBD1 (5 bases). CDR3 length: 12 amino acids. Trimming left V 6 bases short and J 7 bases short, with 10 bases between. CDR3 loop: CASSLWGQPQHF. The CDR3 DNA reads TGTGCCAGCAGCCTGTGGGGGCAGCCCCAGCATTTT.

A few counts support this clonotype. The chain joins TRBV27 to TRBJ2-2, with 8 bases that match TRBD1. Looked up from germline, CDR1 is MNHEY and CDR2 is SMNVEV (reference sequence). J was trimmed by 8 bases and V by 6 bases; bases with no gene match: 5. This CDR3 is 13 amino acids long. The CDR3 sequence: CASRQGAWGELFF. CDR3 nucleotide sequence: TGTGCCAGCAGGCAGGGGGCGTGGGGGGAGCTGTTTTTT.